One TCR beta chain is described in this entry. Germline CDR1 reads SNHLY; CDR2 reads FYNNEI. Between the trimmed V and J ends, which lost 8 bases and 6 bases, there was a span of 11 bases. The CDR3 has 12 amino acids. These data come from a study of blood T cell repertoires in COVID-19. Study context: Samples taken during acute and convalescent COVID-19 were collected in the United States, Italy and Spain. PBMCs, B-cell-depleted T cells, or T cells were the source of the cDNA or gDNA that made up the material.

Source study methods: How many nucleated cells were present was estimated from reference gene primer amplification. TCRdb's table, derived via immunoSEQ multiplex PCR, lists solely in-frame clones and lacks some. V and J calls plus clone size are reproduced from that table; the DNA served to infer D and trimming. The profile shows fewer than 400,000 clones, around nine tenths of them singletons. Sequencing input: PBMCs or T cells enriched from blood (not recorded which). The gene calls are TRBV2 and TRBJ1-5; TRBD1 might be the D (6 bases). The clonotype was recovered from a woman aged 50 to 65 who had recovered from COVID-19. The chain's CDR3 is CASHQGSQPQHF. The CDR3 DNA reads TGTGCCAGCCACCAGGGGAGTCAGCCCCAGCATTTT.